This T cell receptor beta chain was profiled in a study of T-cell reconstitution after alpha-beta-depleted transplantation in children. Findings and caveats of the study: A year post-transplant, T-cell counts and diversity derived mostly from newly produced T cells.

Unique molecular identifiers were built into the TCRbeta library. Using its own MiXCR run on the PCR reads, TCRdb lists one record per CDR3 protein. The sample shows 700,000 to 850,000 distinct CDR3 sequences, 16% of them seen only once. Remarks on this clonotype: Antigen specificity is unknown.

V was pared by 5 bases and J by 0 bases, with 19 bases of the junction left unmatched. Germline V gene lookup returns CDR1 SGHAT and CDR2 FQDESV (reference sequence). The CDR3 is made up of 20 amino acids. The sample here was PBMCs, mostly from graft donor cells, taken 360 days after TCRalphabeta/CD19-depleted stem cell transplant. This receptor was taken from a male patient younger than 18 who had a stem cell transplant for acute lymphoblastic leukemia, so the T cells may come from the graft donor. This chain links TRBV11-1 with TRBJ2-1; TRBD2 matches 7 bases. For the CDR3, the DNA is TGTGCCAGCAGCCTTTATCGGGGCACCGGGAGGTCGAGCTCCTACAATGAGCAGTTCTTC. Translation gives CASSLYRGTGRSSSYNEQFF.